The 17 T cell receptor beta chains listed next were all sequenced from one sample in a study of CD8 T cells in Susac syndrome. With random hexamers, roughly 0.45 to 1 ug RNA was reverse transcribed. In TCRdb, the immunoSEQ multiplex PCR reads were re-called with MiXCR into one record per CDR3 protein. This sample has some 200,000 distinct CDR3 sequences, with roughly 90% found just once. The specimen sequenced was CD8+ T cells from PBMCs. The receptors stem from a human donor with multiple sclerosis.

The V gene is TRBV4-1, the J gene TRBJ2-1; D uncertain. There are 14 residues in the CDR3. Germline V gene lookup returns CDR1 MGHRA and CDR2 YSYEKL. Trimming stripped 1 base from V and 0 bases from J, with 4 bases between. In nucleotides, the CDR3 is TGCGCCAGCAGCCAAGGCCTCTCCTACAATGAGCAGTTCTTC. This sequence encodes CASSQGLSYNEQFF.

CDR3 loop: CASRPEAGLQETQYF. The CDR3 region has the DNA TGTGCCAGTAGGCCAGAGGCGGGGCTACAAGAGACCCAGTACTTC. The chain joins TRBV19 to TRBJ2-5; maybe TRBD2 (6 bases). The CDR3 totals 15 residues. Deletions cut 6 bases from V and 2 bases from J, with 16 bases between. The germline V gene has CDR1 LNHDA and CDR2 SQIVND (reference sequence).

V is TRBV3-1 and J is TRBJ2-4, with D possibly being TRBD2 (6 bases). This CDR3 region has 16 residues. Germline assignment: CDR1 LGHDT and CDR2 YNNKEL (reference sequence). V was shortened by 0 bases and J by 8 bases, with 17 bases between the two germline ends. The CDR3 DNA reads TGTGCCAGCAGCCAAGAGGGGTTGGGAGGATTTGACATTCAGTACTTC. The encoded protein is CASSQEGLGGFDIQYF.

The V gene is TRBV27, the J gene TRBJ2-5; 8 nucleotides align to TRBD1. The CDR3 length is 16 residues. Germline CDR1 and CDR2: MNHEY and SMNVEV (reference sequence). Germline trimming cut 5 bases from V and 3 bases from J; bases unmatched to any gene: 11. In nucleotides, the CDR3 is TGTGCCAGCAGTAGTCGGGTTGCAGGGGGCGAAGAGACCCAGTACTTC. Its protein is CASSSRVAGGEETQYF.

This sequence joins TRBV30 and TRBJ2-3; D uncertain. From germline, CDR1 is GTSNPN and CDR2 SVGIG (reference sequence). The length of the CDR3 is 15 residues. With 0 bases removed from V and 3 bases from J, the gap between germline ends came to 13 bases. Written as DNA, the CDR3 is TGTGCCTGGAGTGTGGATGCGTGGGGAACAGATACGCAGTATTTT. Its translation is CAWSVDAWGTDTQYF. The full variable domain, its missing parts supplied by reference TRBV30 and TRBJ2-3, is SQTIHQWPATLVQPVGSPLSLECTVEGTSNPNLYWYRQAAGRGLQLLFYSVGIGQISSEVPQNLSASRPQDRQFILSSKKLLLSDSGFYLCAWSVDAWGTDTQYFGPGTRLTVL.

This clonotype occurred once. The chain couples TRBV29-1 to TRBJ2-2; tentative D call: TRBD2 (5 bases). The V end lost 8 bases, the J end lost 6 bases, and 13 bases lay between the germline ends. The CDR3 extends over 12 amino acids. Germline CDR1 SQVTM, CDR2 ANQGSEA. The CDR3: CSFVLEAGELFF. As DNA, the CDR3 is TGCAGCTTTGTGCTGGAGGCCGGGGAGCTGTTTTTT.

The rearrangement links TRBV10-3 to TRBJ2-7; 8 bases are a match to TRBD2. This CDR3 is 17 amino acids long. The germline V gene encodes CDR1 ENHRY and CDR2 SYGVKD. V was pared by 3 bases and J by 4 bases, with 14 bases of the junction left unmatched. In nucleotides, the CDR3 is TGTGCCATCAGTGACCGGTCTAGCGGGCCACTAGTTTACGAGCAGTACTTC. It encodes CAISDRSSGPLVYEQYF.

The gene calls are TRBV4-2 and TRBJ2-7; tentative D call: TRBD2 (5 bases). Trimming shortened V by 0 bases and J by 2 bases, and 11 bases separated the two germline ends. Germline values: CDR1 LGHNA, CDR2 YNFKEQ. This CDR3 comprises 15 residues. The DNA of the CDR3 is TGTGCCAGCAGCCAAGATGCCAGCGGCGCCTACGAGCAGTACTTC. It codes for CASSQDASGAYEQYF.

This sequence joins TRBV28 and TRBJ2-1; D not resolved. Germline V gene lookup returns CDR1 MDHEN and CDR2 SYDVKM. The CDR3 extends over 15 amino acids. Trimming cost V 5 bases and J 4 bases, with 15 bases left between them. CDR3 sequence: CASSPDFGIYNEQFF. As DNA, the CDR3 is TGTGCCAGCAGTCCTGACTTCGGTATTTACAATGAGCAGTTCTTC.

The chain has TRBV20-1 and TRBJ2-3; either TRBD1 or TRBD2 may supply D (5 bases each). V was pared by 1 base and J by 6 bases, with 14 bases between. The CDR3 spans 14 residues. Germline V lookup: CDR1 DFQATT, CDR2 SNEGSKA (reference sequence). The CDR3 sequence is CSARVRLEGDTQYF. In nucleotides, the CDR3 is TGCAGTGCTAGAGTGCGCCTAGAGGGGGATACGCAGTATTTT.

In this sample, this clonotype turned up once. The V and J genes are TRBV5-1 and TRBJ1-1; D gene unclear. Trimming pared 0 bases from V and 0 bases from J, leaving 9 bases between. The CDR3 contains 15 residues. Germline lookup yields CDR1 SGHRS and CDR2 YFSETQ. The CDR3 sequence is CASSLDGMMNTEAFF. CDR3 nucleotide sequence: TGCGCCAGCAGCTTGGACGGAATGATGAACACTGAAGCTTTCTTT.

This chain uses TRBV11-3 with TRBJ2-2; 7 nucleotides match TRBD1. V lost 4 bases and J lost 9; bases outside the gene matches: 14. Germline V lookup: CDR1 SGHNT, CDR2 YENEEA. The CDR3 is made up of 16 amino acids. The DNA of the CDR3 is TGTGCCAGCAGCTCCGGACAGGCTATGGGGGAGAGGGAGCTGTTTTTT. Its protein product is CASSSGQAMGERELFF. The entire variable domain, with the rest obtained from reference TRBV11-3 and TRBJ2-2, is as follows: EAGVVQSPRYKIIEKKQPVAFWCNPISGHNTLYWYLQNLGQGPELLIRYENEEAVDDSQLPKDRFSAERLKGVDSTLKIQPAELGDSAVYLCASSSGQAMGERELFFGEGSRLTVL.

The V gene is TRBV12-3 or TRBV12-4, the J gene TRBJ2-6; D call uncertain. The CDR3 is made up of 17 amino acids. The V end was cut by 8 bases, the J end by 0 bases, with 17 bases between. Here the CDR3 DNA reads TGTGCCAGCGGAAGGGATCCCCCAATCTCTGGGGCCAACGTCCTGACTTTC. Protein: CASGRDPPISGANVLTF.

The rearrangement links TRBV6-2 or TRBV6-3 to TRBJ2-5, with D perhaps given as TRBD1 or TRBD2 (5 bases each). Trimming cost V 2 bases and J 5 bases, with 12 bases left between them. The CDR3 extends over 14 amino acids. Germline V gene lookup returns CDR1 MNHEY and CDR2 SVGEGT. Here the CDR3 DNA reads TGTGCCAGCAGTTACGATGGGGGTATGGAGACCCAGTACTTC. Translating gives CASSYDGGMETQYF.

The chain carries TRBV4-1 and TRBJ2-4; D is unclear. This CDR3 is built from 12 residues. Looked up from germline, CDR1 is MGHRA and CDR2 is YSYEKL. V was cut by 0 bases and J by 7 bases, with 4 bases left in between. The CDR3 DNA reads as TGCGCCAGCAGCCAAGATTATAACATTCAGTACTTC. This gives the protein CASSQDYNIQYF.

This chain joins TRBV5-1 and TRBJ2-5; the match to TRBD2 covers 8 bases. The CDR3 has 16 amino acids. The V and J ends lost 3 bases and 5 bases, in that order; junction bases with no gene match: 12. CDR1 is SGHRS and CDR2 is YFSETQ in the germline V gene. Here the CDR3 DNA reads TGCGCCAGCAGCTCCGAACCCAACGGGAGGGGGGAGACCCAGTACTTC. It specifies CASSSEPNGRGETQYF.

V gene TRBV5-4 combines with J gene TRBJ2-7, with D maybe TRBD1 (6 bases). V was trimmed by 3 bases and J by 2 bases, leaving 15 bases between them. The germline gives CDR1 SGHNT, CDR2 YYREEE (reference sequence). This CDR3 has 15 residues. CDR3 nucleotide sequence: TGTGCCAGCAGCTCGTGGGGGCAGGGACCCTACGAGCAGTACTTC. It encodes CASSSWGQGPYEQYF.